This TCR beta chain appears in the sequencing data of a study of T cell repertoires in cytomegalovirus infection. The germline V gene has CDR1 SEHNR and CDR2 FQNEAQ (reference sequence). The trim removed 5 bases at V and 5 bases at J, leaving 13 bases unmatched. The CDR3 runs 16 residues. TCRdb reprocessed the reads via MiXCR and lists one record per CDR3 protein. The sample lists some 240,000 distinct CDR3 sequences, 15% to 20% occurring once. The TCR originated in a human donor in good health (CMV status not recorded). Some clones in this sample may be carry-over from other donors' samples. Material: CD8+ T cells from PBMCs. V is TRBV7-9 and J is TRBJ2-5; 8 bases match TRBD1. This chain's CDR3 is CASSPRQGAFRETQYF. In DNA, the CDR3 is TGTGCCAGCAGCCCCCGGCAGGGGGCATTTCGGGAGACCCAGTACTTC.